The 19 T cell receptor beta chains below were found in one sample sequenced in a study of blood T cell repertoires in COVID-19. The data were produced by immunoSEQ multiplex PCR, yet TCRdb's version contains in-frame clones alone and is incomplete. Found here are 150,000 or so clones, about 85% of them singletons; the top ten hold around 1.2%. The sample consisted of peripheral blood. The source of these receptors is a man between 60 and 70 years old who had recovered from COVID-19.

The gene calls are TRBV7-3 and TRBJ2-3, with no clear D. The CDR3 has 13 amino acids. The V end was cut by 3 bases, the J end by 1 base, with 5 bases between. Germline CDR1 is SGHTA and CDR2 is FQGTGA. CDR3 loop: CASSLSGTDTQYF. DNA for the CDR3: TGTGCCAGCAGCTTGTCGGGCACAGATACGCAGTATTTT. The full variable domain, in which reference TRBV7-3 and TRBJ2-3 provide the parts outside the CDR3, is GAGVSQTPSNKVTEKGKYVELRCDPISGHTALYWYRQSLGQGPEFLIYFQGTGAADDSGLPNDRFFAVRPEGSVSTLKIQRTERGDSAVYLCASSLSGTDTQYFGPGTRLTVL.

The V and J genes are TRBV6-5 and TRBJ1-1; 9 nucleotides line up with TRBD1. The CDR3 covers 13 residues. The V and J ends lost 7 bases and 3 bases, in that order; junction bases with no gene match: 3. Per germline, CDR1 MNHEY and CDR2 SVGAGI. CDR3 protein: CASTGTGYTEAFF. CDR3 nucleotide sequence: TGTGCCAGCACCGGGACAGGGTACACTGAAGCTTTCTTT.

The chain combines TRBV3-1 (or the pseudogene TRBV3-2) with TRBJ2-3, with TRBD2 identical over 11 bases. Germline V gives CDR1 LGHDT, CDR2 YNNKEL (reference sequence). The CDR3 is 15 residues long. The J segment lost 5 bases and the V segment lost 4 bases, leaving 5 bases of the junction unmatched. The CDR3 sequence: CASSPQTSGVDTQYF. CDR3 DNA sequence: TGTGCCAGCAGCCCGCAGACTAGCGGGGTAGATACGCAGTATTTT.

The chain uses TRBV5-6 and TRBJ2-1, with D maybe TRBD1 (5 bases). The CDR3 totals 14 residues. Trimming removed 0 bases from V and 8 bases from J, with 12 bases in between. The germline CDR1 and CDR2 sequences are SGHDT and YYEEEE. The CDR3 loop reads CASSLVAGSHEQFF. The DNA of the CDR3 is TGTGCCAGCAGCTTGGTAGCAGGGTCTCATGAGCAGTTCTTC.

The count of this clone is one. The chain is built from TRBV7-2 and TRBJ2-3, with D possibly matching TRBD2 (5 bases). CDR3 size: 14 residues. V was cut by 1 base and J by 2 bases, with 7 bases left in between. CDR1 is SGHTA, CDR2 FQGNSA, per germline. CDR3 loop: CASSLVDYTDTQYF. The CDR3 nucleotides read TGTGCCAGCAGCTTAGTAGACTACACAGATACGCAGTATTTT.

This rearrangement joins TRBV2 to TRBJ1-2; tentative D call: TRBD1 (5 bases). Per the germline V gene, CDR1 is SNHLY and CDR2 is FYNNEI. Trimming shortened V by 4 bases and J by 8 bases, and 14 bases separated the two germline ends. CDR3 length equals 13 residues. CDR3 protein: CASSGAGPTGYTF. CDR3 bases: TGTGCCAGCAGTGGGGCAGGGCCGACCGGCTACACCTTC.

The CDR3 sequence is CASLRTRRGELFF. CDR3 DNA sequence: TGTGCCAGCCTTCGGACACGGCGCGGGGAGCTGTTTTTT. The chain recombines TRBV27 with TRBJ2-2; tentatively, D is TRBD1 (5 bases). Germline V gene lookup returns CDR1 MNHEY and CDR2 SMNVEV (reference sequence). Deletions cut 8 bases from V and 7 bases from J, with 14 bases between. The CDR3 has 13 residues.

The chain couples TRBV5-1 to TRBJ2-1; no definite D call. The CDR3 spans 15 residues. Trimming stripped 2 bases from V and 7 bases from J, with 16 bases between. Germline V gives CDR1 SGHRS, CDR2 YFSETQ. The CDR3 nucleotides are TGCGCCAGCAGCTTCCCATACCCCCGCGAAAATGAGCAGTTCTTC. This sequence encodes CASSFPYPRENEQFF. Using reference TRBV5-1 and TRBJ2-1 for the parts outside the CDR3, the full variable domain is KAGVTQTPRYLIKTRGQQVTLSCSPISGHRSVSWYQQTPGQGLQFLFEYFSETQRNKGNFPGRFSGRQFSNSRSEMNVSTLELGDSALYLCASSFPYPRENEQFFGPGTRLTVL.

The V call is TRBV19, the J call TRBJ1-5; D unclear. Per the germline V gene, CDR1 is LNHDA and CDR2 is SQIVND (reference sequence). The V and J ends lost 5 bases and 4 bases respectively, with 12 bases between them. The CDR3 loop spans 14 amino acids. The CDR3 region is CASSLREANQPQHF. CDR3 nucleotide sequence: TGTGCCAGTAGTCTCCGGGAGGCAAATCAGCCCCAGCATTTT.

V is TRBV5-6 and J is TRBJ1-5; D not resolved. The V end was cut by 4 bases, the J end by 1 base, with 15 bases between. The CDR3 is made up of 16 amino acids. CDR1 is SGHDT and CDR2 is YYEEEE in the germline V gene. The CDR3 spells CASSQHVGASNQPQHF. The CDR3 DNA is TGTGCCAGCAGCCAACATGTGGGCGCGAGCAATCAGCCCCAGCATTTT.

This clone came up a few times. V and J are TRBV10-2 and TRBJ1-2, with 10 bases fitting TRBD1. This CDR3 comprises 14 residues. The J segment lost 5 bases and the V segment lost 5 bases, leaving 5 bases of the junction unmatched. Germline V gene sequence: CDR1 WSHSY, CDR2 SAAADI. The DNA for the CDR3 is TGCGCCAGCAGTCCCGGACAGGGGGTTTATGGCTACACCTTC. It specifies CASSPGQGVYGYTF.

The chain carries TRBV5-1 and TRBJ2-2; 7 bases fit TRBD2. Per the germline V gene, CDR1 is SGHRS and CDR2 is YFSETQ. CDR3 size: 16 residues. V was pared by 2 bases and J by 2 bases, with 6 bases of the junction left unmatched. DNA for the CDR3: TGCGCCAGCAGCTTTGGTCCTAGCGGAAACACCGGGGAGCTGTTTTTT. This sequence encodes CASSFGPSGNTGELFF.

The chain joins TRBV4-2 to TRBJ2-3, with D maybe TRBD2 (5 bases). V was pared by 1 base and J by 2 bases, with 13 bases between. This CDR3 region has 16 residues. From germline, CDR1 is LGHNA and CDR2 YNFKEQ. The CDR3 region is CASSQVVGSLTDTQYF. The CDR3 DNA is TGTGCCAGCAGCCAAGTTGTGGGGAGTCTCACAGATACGCAGTATTTT.

This clone has just a few counts. The sample carries other DNA sequences with the same CDR3. The V and J genes are TRBV9 and TRBJ2-7; 10 bases line up with TRBD2. This CDR3 region has 15 residues. Trimming at V came to 0 bases and at J to 3 bases, leaving 3 bases not matched to a gene. Germline V lookup: CDR1 SGDLS, CDR2 YYNGEE. The CDR3 region is CASSVGPSGGYEQYF. In nucleotides, the CDR3 is TGTGCCAGCAGCGTAGGCCCTAGCGGGGGCTACGAGCAGTACTTC. Variable domain in full (rest from reference TRBV9 and TRBJ2-7): DSGVTQTPKHLITATGQRVTLRCSPRSGDLSVYWYQQSLDQGLQFLIQYYNGEERAKGNILERFSAQQFPDLHSELNLSSLELGDSALYFCASSVGPSGGYEQYFGPGTRLTVT.

The chain recombines TRBV3-1 (or the pseudogene TRBV3-2) with TRBJ2-2; tentatively, D is TRBD2 (5 bases). Germline V gives CDR1 LGHDT, CDR2 YNNKEL (reference sequence). CDR3 length: 14 amino acids. Trimming left V 4 bases short and J 2 bases short, with 8 bases between. The CDR3 loop is CASSLLGNTGELFF. The CDR3 region has the DNA TGTGCCAGCAGCCTACTAGGAAACACCGGGGAGCTGTTTTTT.

The V and J genes are TRBV7-2 and TRBJ1-2; D is unresolved. Per the germline V gene, CDR1 is SGHTA and CDR2 is FQGNSA. V lost 1 base to trimming and J lost 0 bases, with 6 bases between them. This CDR3 is built from 14 residues. DNA for the CDR3: TGTGCCAGCAGCTTAGTAATAGCTAACTATGGCTACACCTTC. Amino acid sequence: CASSLVIANYGYTF.

The sample holds one count of this clone. This sequence joins TRBV5-4 and TRBJ2-3, with 9 bases identical to TRBD1. V gave up 0 bases and J gave up 4 bases; unmatched junction bases: 3. CDR1 is SGHNT and CDR2 is YYREEE in the germline V gene (reference sequence). The length of the CDR3 is 15 residues. The CDR3 loop reads CASSLGQGVSDTQYF. CDR3 nucleotides: TGTGCCAGCAGCTTGGGACAGGGGGTGTCAGATACGCAGTATTTT.

V is TRBV5-6 and J is TRBJ1-6, with D possibly TRBD1 on 6 matching bases. Germline V gene sequence: CDR1 SGHDT, CDR2 YYEEEE. The CDR3 spans 13 residues. With 4 bases removed from V and 7 bases from J, the gap between germline ends came to 9 bases. CDR3 in amino acids: CASSRGGNSPLHF. CDR3 DNA sequence: TGTGCCAGCAGCAGGGGGGGGAATTCACCCCTCCACTTT.

The CDR3 region is CASSLGSPGTDTQYF. The CDR3 bases are TGCGCCAGCAGCTTGGGATCCCCGGGCACAGATACGCAGTATTTT. The chain employs TRBV5-1 and TRBJ2-3; D is unclear. The CDR3 extends over 15 amino acids. Deletions cut 0 bases from V and 1 base from J, with 9 bases between. Germline V gene data show CDR1 as SGHRS and CDR2 as YFSETQ.